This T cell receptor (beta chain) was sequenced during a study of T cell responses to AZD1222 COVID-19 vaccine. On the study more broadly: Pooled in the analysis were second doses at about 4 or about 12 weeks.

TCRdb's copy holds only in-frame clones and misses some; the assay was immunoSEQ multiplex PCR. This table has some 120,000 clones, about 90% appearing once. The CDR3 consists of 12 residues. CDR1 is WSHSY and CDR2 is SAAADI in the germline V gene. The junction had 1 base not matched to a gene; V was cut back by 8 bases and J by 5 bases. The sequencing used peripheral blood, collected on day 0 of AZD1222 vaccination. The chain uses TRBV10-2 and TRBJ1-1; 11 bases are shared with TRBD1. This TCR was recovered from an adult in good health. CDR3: CASGQGATEAFF. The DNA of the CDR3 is TGCGCCAGCGGACAGGGGGCAACTGAAGCTTTCTTT.